Presented here are 19 T cell receptor beta chains from one specimen sequenced in a study of T cell clones after liver transplantation. Libraries were prepared by immunoSEQ multiplex PCR; TCRdb keeps only in-frame clonotypes and omits some of them. The data show tens of thousands of clones, 80% seen once. The source was CD4+ T cells from blood, collected 12 months after liver transplant. Receptor source: a human patient who received a liver transplant. Some T cells may be provided by the graft donor.

The gene calls are TRBV29-1 and TRBJ2-7; 10 bases line up with TRBD2. The CDR3 covers 15 residues. From germline, CDR1 is SQVTM and CDR2 ANQGSEA. The V segment lost 5 bases and the J segment 4 bases; nucleotides outside the gene matches: 11. The CDR3 reads CSVTKLAGIRYEQYF. CDR3 coding DNA: TGCAGCGTTACCAAACTAGCGGGAATTAGGTACGAGCAGTACTTC.

Here the CDR3 DNA reads TGTGCCAGCAGTCTTTACAGGGGGCAGAGGGAGACCCAGTACTTC. Translation: CASSLYRGQRETQYF. The J gene is TRBJ2-5, the V gene TRBV28, with 9 bases aligning to TRBD1. There are 15 residues in the CDR3. Germline V gene sequence: CDR1 MDHEN, CDR2 SYDVKM. J was trimmed by 5 bases and V by 5 bases; bases with no gene match: 9. Full variable domain (rest looked up from reference TRBV28 and TRBJ2-5): DVKVTQSSRYLVKRTGEKVFLECVQDMDHENMFWYRQDPGLGLRLIYFSYDVKMKEKGDIPEGYSVSREKKERFSLILESASTNQTSMYLCASSLYRGQRETQYFGPGTRLLVL.

The rearrangement links TRBV6-5 to TRBJ1-2; the D gene is possibly TRBD1 (6 bases). Germline CDR1 reads MNHEY; CDR2 reads SVGAGI. V gave up 0 bases and J gave up 10 bases, with 9 bases separating them. The CDR3 runs to 12 residues. The CDR3 loop is CASSYSTGSYTF. In nucleotides, the CDR3 is TGTGCCAGCAGTTACTCGACAGGCTCCTACACCTTC.

The chain carries TRBV7-8 and TRBJ1-2; D unclear. The CDR3 is 13 residues long. CDR1 and CDR2 (germline): SGHVS, FQNEAQ. V was shortened by 4 bases and J by 2 bases, with 8 bases between the two germline ends. CDR3 coding DNA: TGTGCCAGCAGCTATGCCCAAAACTATGGCTACACCTTC. Amino acids: CASSYAQNYGYTF. The complete variable domain, with remaining parts taken from reference TRBV7-8 and TRBJ1-2, reads GAGVSQSPRYKVAKRGQDVALRCDPISGHVSLFWYQQALGQGPEFLTYFQNEAQLDKSGLPSDRFFAERPEGSVSTLKIQRTQQEDSAVYLCASSYAQNYGYTFGSGTRLTVV.

The V and J genes are TRBV29-1 and TRBJ2-5, with TRBD2 matching over 12 bases. The CDR3 is 14 residues long. Germline V lookup: CDR1 SQVTM, CDR2 ANQGSEA. V was clipped by 4 bases and J by 4 bases; unmatched bases: 4. For the CDR3, the DNA is TGCAGCGTTGTCTCGGGACTAGCGGGAGAGACCCAGTACTTC. Amino acids: CSVVSGLAGETQYF.

This chain links TRBV6-5 with TRBJ2-7, with 8 bases identical to TRBD1. The CDR3 loop spans 13 amino acids. J was trimmed by 6 bases and V by 1 base; bases with no gene match: 2. Germline-derived CDR1 and CDR2 are MNHEY and SVGAGI. The CDR3 loop is CASSYLTGGEQYF. The CDR3 DNA sequence: TGTGCCAGCAGTTACTTAACAGGGGGCGAGCAGTACTTC.

The chain has TRBV29-1 and TRBJ2-2, with D maybe TRBD2 (5 bases). The germline CDR1 and CDR2 sequences are SQVTM and ANQGSEA. The V and J ends lost 4 bases and 1 base respectively, with 13 bases between them. This CDR3 spans 15 amino acids. This CDR3 reads CSVVGLAENTGELFF. CDR3 coding DNA: TGCAGCGTTGTTGGTCTAGCTGAGAACACCGGGGAGCTGTTTTTT.

The chain has TRBV9 and TRBJ1-3, with TRBD1 identical over 7 bases. CDR1 SGDLS and CDR2 YYNGEE come from the germline V gene. J was trimmed by 3 bases and V by 3 bases; bases with no gene match: 6. The CDR3 is 15 amino acids. The CDR3 loop reads CASSAHRGLGNTIYF. CDR3 coding DNA: TGTGCCAGCAGCGCCCACAGGGGACTTGGAAACACCATATATTTT.

The CDR3 spells CASSKGGVSSYEQYF. The CDR3 DNA follows: TGTGCCAGTAGTAAAGGCGGGGTTAGCTCCTACGAGCAGTACTTC. The J gene is TRBJ2-7, the V gene TRBV19; TRBD2 might be the D (6 bases). Trimming removed 4 bases at V and 0 bases at J, with 13 bases between. This CDR3 is 15 amino acids long. The V gene's germline CDR1 is LNHDA and CDR2 SQIVND (reference sequence). The full variable domain, with the rest looked up from reference TRBV19 and TRBJ2-7, is DGGITQSPKYLFRKEGQNVTLSCEQNLNHDAMYWYRQDPGQGLRLIYYSQIVNDFQKGDIAEGYSVSREKKESFPLTVTSAQKNPTAFYLCASSKGGVSSYEQYFGPGTRLTVT.

J is TRBJ1-1 and V is TRBV7-2; tentative D call: TRBD1 (6 bases). The CDR3 extends over 14 amino acids. Germline V lookup: CDR1 SGHTA, CDR2 FQGNSA. Trimming pared 5 bases from V and 5 bases from J, leaving 15 bases between. CDR3 region: CASSGLRGTTEAFF. CDR3 sequence (DNA): TGTGCCAGCAGCGGACTCAGGGGAACGACTGAAGCTTTCTTT.

This clone was picked up a small number of times. The chain employs TRBV9 and TRBJ2-2; 9 positions agree with TRBD2. Per the germline V gene, CDR1 is SGDLS and CDR2 is YYNGEE. V gave up 0 bases and J gave up 4 bases; unmatched junction bases: 10. The CDR3 runs 18 residues. CDR3 in DNA: TGTGCCAGCAGCGTAGACATAGCGGGAGAGCTGGGCACCGGGGAGCTGTTTTTT. It translates to CASSVDIAGELGTGELFF.

The CDR3 DNA follows: TGTGCCAGCAGTGCCGCAGGTCCGAACACTGAAGCTTTCTTT. Its protein product is CASSAAGPNTEAFF. This chain links TRBV2 with TRBJ1-1; D is undetermined. The CDR3 contains 14 residues. CDR1 is SNHLY, CDR2 FYNNEI, per germline. Trimming pared 4 bases from V and 1 base from J, leaving 10 bases between.

V usage is TRBV6-1 and J usage is TRBJ2-7; D is unresolved. This CDR3 has 13 residues. Germline CDR1 and CDR2: MNHNS and SASEGT. Trimming removed 5 bases at V and 1 base at J, with 9 bases between. The CDR3 loop is CASSRSASYEQYF. The CDR3 nucleotides are TGTGCCAGCAGTAGGTCGGCTTCCTACGAGCAGTACTTC.

The CDR3 sequence: CASSPLAGGGETQYF. The CDR3 DNA sequence: TGTGCCAGCAGTCCCCTAGCGGGAGGGGGGGAGACCCAGTACTTC. The V call is TRBV28, the J call TRBJ2-5; 12 bases are a match to TRBD2. CDR1 is MDHEN, CDR2 SYDVKM, per germline. The CDR3 runs to 15 residues. The junction had 6 bases not matched to a gene; V was cut back by 5 bases and J by 5 bases.

The chain links TRBV6-6 to TRBJ1-1; 7 bases match TRBD1. The CDR3 sequence is 15 residues long. The V gene's germline CDR1 is MNHNY and CDR2 SVGAGI (reference sequence). V lost 6 bases to trimming and J lost 1 base; unmatched junction nucleotides: 8. CDR3 sequence reads: CASSPSAGGNTEAFF. The CDR3 coding sequence is TGTGCCAGCAGCCCCTCGGCAGGGGGGAACACTGAAGCTTTCTTT.

This chain connects TRBV14 to TRBJ1-1; D is unclear. CDR1 and CDR2 (germline): SGHDN, FVKESK. The CDR3 is 16 residues long. V was cut by 0 bases and J by 4 bases, with 15 bases left in between. The CDR3 region is CASSQEEGGLFTEAFF. CDR3 nucleotide sequence: TGTGCCAGCAGCCAAGAGGAAGGCGGTCTCTTCACTGAAGCTTTCTTT.

The rearrangement links TRBV19 to TRBJ2-1; a weak D match, TRBD2 (6 bases). The V end lost 7 bases, the J end lost 7 bases, and 20 bases lay between the germline ends. Germline values: CDR1 LNHDA, CDR2 SQIVND (reference sequence). The CDR3 runs to 15 residues. The CDR3 sequence is CASTRPGGTVNEQFF. CDR3 coding DNA: TGTGCCAGTACTCGACCCGGAGGGACGGTGAATGAGCAGTTCTTC.

On this clone: This sample also contains other DNA sequences that code for the same CDR3. The chain has TRBV7-2 and TRBJ1-2, with a tentative D call TRBD1 (6 bases). V was shortened by 1 base and J by 7 bases, with 10 bases between the two germline ends. From germline, CDR1 is SGHTA and CDR2 FQGNSA. The CDR3 runs 13 residues. CDR3 region: CASSLVQGGGYTF. In DNA, the CDR3 is TGTGCCAGCAGCTTAGTACAGGGCGGTGGCTACACCTTC.

This chain connects TRBV10-1 to TRBJ1-4, with TRBD1 as a possible D gene (5 bases). This CDR3 contains 15 residues. Trimming took off 8 bases at V and 1 base at J, with 14 bases between the two ends. The V gene's germline CDR1 is WNHNN and CDR2 SYGVQD (reference sequence). The CDR3 bases are TGCGCCAGCCGCAAGACGGGGGTAACTAATGAAAAACTGTTTTTT. This codes for CASRKTGVTNEKLFF.